The subject of this entry is one T cell receptor (beta chain). Its antigen is not known. Germline V gives CDR1 MGHRA, CDR2 YSYEKL. The CDR3 consists of 20 residues. After removal of 1 base from V and 1 base from J, the junction contained 13 bases not matched to a gene. TCRdb used MiXCR to reprocess the 5' RACE reads, holding one entry per CDR3 protein. The table records roughly 35,000 distinct CDR3 sequences, around a fifth of them present only once. This sample is part of a study of T-cell memory formation after mild COVID-19. Looking at the study overall: Largely donor-specific sequence clusters came from a couple of donors.

Broader study findings: Contracting CD4+ clones lay largely in CM and EM, with CD8+ ones residing in EMRA.

V gene TRBV4-1 combines with J gene TRBJ2-7, with 13 bases fitting TRBD2. The clonotype originates from an adult who had mild COVID-19 (a few samples of this study predate the infection). Cell type and time point are not known. What was sequenced was PBMCs or a T cell subset sorted from them (not recorded which). This CDR3 reads CASSQGGKTSGGQSSYEQYF. In DNA, the CDR3 is TGCGCCAGCAGCCAAGGAGGGAAGACTAGCGGGGGGCAATCTTCCTACGAGCAGTACTTC.